This TCR beta chain was obtained from a study of shared clonotypes between healthy human individuals (dated by TCRdb to 2020 to 2022). About the investigation overall: A couple of women and a few men aged 18 to 49 years were included in the cohort. Libraries were prepared and TCR repertoires were sequenced by different laboratories using diverse techniques, in order to increase sequencing depth and limit assay-specific biases. For each donor, CD4 naive and CD4 memory were each given three plates, CD8 naive was given two plates, and CD8 memory was given one plate. The study deeply sequenced blood TCR repertoires of five healthy adults to estimate repertoire size and the extent of clonotype sharing between individuals. Leukapheresis yielded between about 0.9 and 8.9 billion PBMCs per donor.

The sample holds one count of this clone. The target of this receptor is not known. One base away there is no much larger clone; base qualities are not given. Using the deep immunoSEQ assay, TCR CDR3 regions were amplified from genomic DNA by multiplex PCR. For each cell subset, the extracted genomic DNA was distributed evenly across all wells of several immunoSEQ 96-well plates, and each plate served as one replicate. For sorted subsets, around 200 ng genomic DNA, equal to tens of thousands of T cell genomes, was loaded into each replicate PCR. Purified libraries were measured with a Qubit 3.0 fluorometer, size-checked on a Bioanalyzer 2100, and measured again with the KAPA Library Quantification kit. A separate single-read 150-cycle Illumina NextSeq 550 flow cell was used to sequence each immunoSEQ 96-well plate. The original methods were these. The immunoSEQ output contained only junctional sequences without quality scores, so filtering could not match that applied to full-length reads. Sequences were annotated with PyIR, a Python wrapper for IgBLAST v1.9, and V/J genes and CDR3 were assigned using IMGT germline references. Any read was removed if the V/J assignment was weak (E-value above 1e-6), the CDR3 was missing, or the read contained stop codons, out-of-frame junctions, or ambiguous translated residues. V3J clonotypes were defined by identical inferred V gene, J gene, and CDR3 amino acid sequence. Percentage overlap between repertoires was calculated by dividing the number of shared unique clonotypes by the size of the smaller repertoire. Repertoire richness was assessed with RTK rarefaction, the Chao1 estimator, and Recon v2.1 estimates of unobserved clonotypes. For all TCRbeta clonotypes obtained by the gDNA method from a few donors, generation probabilities were computed with OLGA. TCRdb retrieved this table from immuneACCESS and kept in-frame rearrangements only. Not all clones are present; in checked studies, unresolved V genes account for under half, and no reason is known for the remainder. V and J calls and clone size are those listed in that table; D and trimming were worked out from the DNA. The sample includes about a million clones, with 60% to 80% observed a single time. The top ten constitute approximately 0.9% of the sample.

What the research found in general, with its limitations: Pairwise subsampling indicated that sequencing depth was expected to affect the degree of clonotype sharing among donors. Higher generation probabilities were observed for clonotypes shared by all four sorted-subset donors than for non-shared clonotypes. The genetic and exposure-history diversity represented was limited by the small number of donors. Larger estimated clonotype richness was generally found for naive subsets than for memory subsets. Sharing across a few donors was observed for 4.5% to 6.5% of naive CD4, less than 4% of naive CD8, 2% to 2.5% of memory CD4, and 0.4% of memory CD8 clonotypes. Rarefaction of sorted-subset datasets indicated incomplete sequencing despite the large sequencing depth. Sampling was restricted to blood, and TCR repertoires in tissue are likely to differ from TCR repertoires in blood.

The donors were healthy, HIV-negative adults with no recently reported acute infections or vaccinations. Every donor was a Caucasian adult residing in Nashville, Tennessee, USA. CD4+ T cells were enriched through magnetic negative selection, after which naive cells were positively selected on CD45RA and the remaining negative fraction served as the memory subset. Blood was collected by leukapheresis, and PBMCs were isolated by Ficoll-Histopaque density gradient centrifugation and then cryopreserved in liquid nitrogen vapor phase. Purity and quantity of every magnetically sorted T cell population were checked by analytical flow cytometry. Each sorted fraction had its genomic DNA isolated and then quantified by UV absorbance on a Nanodrop 2000c. Via the germline V gene (reference sequence), CDR1 is LNHDA and CDR2 SQIVND. Germline trimming: 7 bases from V, 0 bases from J; junction bases outside gene matches: 4. The CDR3 runs 16 residues from the cysteine to the phenylalanine. The retained sequence is limited to the CDR3, 48 bases, with the frame set at the first base.

The clonotype was recovered from a man younger than 35 in good health. Some clones in this sample may be carry-over from other donors' samples. The chain employs TRBV19 and TRBJ2-1; 12 middle bases align to TRBD2. Sequenced material: memory CD4+ T cells from PBMCs. Read against the paper, the sample's cell subset or site label means: CD45RA-negative fraction. CDR3 region: CASTLAGGSSYNEQFF. Here is the DNA: TGTGCCAGTACGCTAGCGGGAGGGAGCTCCTACAATGAGCAGTTCTTC.